One and the same sample provided the 21 T cell receptor beta chains below, sequenced in a study of radiation and T cells in renal cell carcinoma. Time point denoted: blood 4 weeks post-SBRT, at nephrectomy. Documented treatment: 15 Gy SBRT to primary tumor, nephrectomy 4 weeks later. TCRdb's copy holds only in-frame clones and misses some; the assay was immunoSEQ multiplex PCR. Of under 200,000 clones in the sample, 88% were seen once. Material: blood, obtained from a patient whose treatment included radiotherapy and nephrectomy. The receptor source for this set is a woman aged 50 to 60 with renal cell carcinoma.

The chain has TRBV4-2 and TRBJ2-3; a possible D gene is TRBD2 (5 bases). V lost 8 bases and J lost 1, with 10 bases in between. Looked up from germline, CDR1 is LGHNA and CDR2 is YNFKEQ. The CDR3 sequence is 13 residues long. The CDR3 here is CASGPGGTDTQYF. The DNA for the CDR3 is TGTGCCAGCGGCCCCGGGGGCACAGATACGCAGTATTTT.

This clone was seen just once. V gene TRBV18 combines with J gene TRBJ1-2; D is uncertain. This CDR3 has 15 residues. The V gene's germline CDR1 is KGHSH and CDR2 LQKENI. V lost 5 bases and J lost 0, with 13 bases in between. CDR3 sequence (DNA): TGTGCCAGCTCATGGCAGGAAAAAACTAACTATGGCTACACCTTC. Its protein product is CASSWQEKTNYGYTF.

The rearrangement links TRBV2 to TRBJ1-1; no clear D. The CDR3 has 14 residues. The V end lost 0 bases, the J end lost 4 bases, and 9 bases lay between the germline ends. The V gene's germline CDR1 is SNHLY and CDR2 FYNNEI. The CDR3 is CASSEARRITEAFF. The CDR3 bases are TGTGCCAGCAGTGAAGCCCGGCGTATCACTGAAGCTTTCTTT.

The J gene is TRBJ2-5, the V gene TRBV10-3; 8 nucleotides match TRBD2. Germline trimming cut 4 bases from V and 5 bases from J; bases unmatched to any gene: 15. The CDR3 sequence is 17 residues long. Germline V CDR1 and CDR2: ENHRY, SYGVKD. The CDR3 coding sequence is TGTGCCATCAGTGGAGGTGGGGCGGGGGGATTCCGTGAGACCCAGTACTTC. Translation gives CAISGGGAGGFRETQYF.

V usage is TRBV9 and J usage is TRBJ1-1, with 7 positions matching TRBD1. The junction had 7 bases not matched to a gene; V was cut back by 3 bases and J by 2 bases. Germline V CDR1 and CDR2: SGDLS, YYNGEE. This CDR3 spans 15 amino acids. The CDR3 reads CASSAVDRANTEAFF. The CDR3 DNA follows: TGTGCCAGCAGCGCCGTTGACAGGGCCAACACTGAAGCTTTCTTT.

The CDR3 DNA reads as TGCGCCAGCAGCCCCCTGTGGGGGGGGCCTAGCCCCGAGACCCAGTACTTC. Its translation: CASSPLWGGPSPETQYF. This chain connects TRBV5-1 to TRBJ2-5; a possible D gene is TRBD2 (7 bases). V lost 4 bases and J 5 bases, leaving 24 bases between the germline ends. Looked up from germline, CDR1 is SGHRS and CDR2 is YFSETQ. The CDR3 runs 17 residues.

This clone was observed a handful of times. One end of the junction does not line up with germline, which may come from a read error. V and J are TRBV6-1 and TRBJ2-5; the D gene is possibly TRBD1 (6 bases). Germline CDR1 is MNHNS and CDR2 is SASEGT. The CDR3 runs 15 residues. CDR3 DNA: TGTGCCAGCAGCGAAGGGGACATCGGAGCCGAGGCCCAGTACTTC. Protein sequence: CASSEGDIGAEAQYF.

The chain uses TRBV6-6 and TRBJ2-3, with TRBD1 identical over 7 bases. The CDR3 consists of 15 residues. V lost 7 bases and J lost 6; bases outside the gene matches: 13. CDR1 is MNHNY and CDR2 is SVGAGI in the germline V gene (reference sequence). This chain's CDR3 is CASNLGTAESDTQYF. As DNA, the CDR3 is TGTGCCAGCAACCTGGGGACAGCAGAGTCGGATACGCAGTATTTT.

The V gene is TRBV19, the J gene TRBJ1-1; D not resolved. Germline CDR1 is LNHDA and CDR2 is SQIVND (reference sequence). V lost 3 bases, J lost 6 bases, and 11 bases lay in between. This CDR3 is 13 amino acids long. The CDR3 loop reads CASSMWGNPEAFF. The CDR3 DNA is TGTGCCAGTAGTATGTGGGGTAACCCTGAAGCTTTCTTT.

V usage is TRBV5-5 and J usage is TRBJ2-2, with TRBD2 as a possible D gene (6 bases). The CDR3 totals 17 residues. Between the trimmed V and J ends, which lost 4 bases and 0 bases, there was a span of 16 bases. CDR1 is SGHKS and CDR2 is YYEKEE in the germline V gene (reference sequence). This CDR3 is CASSPDYLASNTGELFF. CDR3 DNA sequence: TGTGCCAGCAGCCCGGACTACTTAGCCTCGAACACCGGGGAGCTGTTTTTT.

The J gene is TRBJ2-7, the V gene TRBV27, with a possible D match to TRBD1 (5 bases). The CDR3 loop spans 13 amino acids. V lost 5 bases to trimming and J lost 4 bases, with 12 bases between them. From germline, CDR1 is MNHEY and CDR2 SMNVEV (reference sequence). CDR3 sequence (DNA): TGTGCCAGCAGTATAGACAGCATTTACGAGCAGTACTTC. Translation gives CASSIDSIYEQYF.

The J gene is TRBJ2-1, the V gene TRBV10-3; 15 bases are shared with TRBD2. The germline V gene encodes CDR1 ENHRY and CDR2 SYGVKD. Trimming cost V 5 bases and J 8 bases; bases outside gene matches: 4. The CDR3 consists of 15 residues. DNA of the CDR3: TGTGCCATCAGTCTGGGACTAGCGGGGGGAGATGAGCAGTTCTTC. Protein: CAISLGLAGGDEQFF.

The gene calls are TRBV15 and TRBJ2-7; D may be TRBD2 (6 bases). Germline lookup yields CDR1 LNHNV and CDR2 YYDKDF (reference sequence). The CDR3 runs 17 residues. V was shortened by 2 bases and J by 2 bases, with 19 bases between the two germline ends. CDR3 protein: CATSRTRGTLLAYEQYF. The CDR3 bases are TGTGCCACCAGCAGAACCCGCGGGACGCTGCTTGCCTACGAGCAGTACTTC.

This clone was counted only a few times. V and J are TRBV7-3 and TRBJ1-1, with no clear D. CDR1 SGHTA and CDR2 FQGTGA come from the germline V gene. V lost 5 bases, J lost 3 bases, and 7 bases lay in between. The CDR3 length is 12 residues. The DNA of the CDR3 is TGTGCCAGCAGCGGCCGGTACACTGAAGCTTTCTTT. Protein sequence: CASSGRYTEAFF.

The V and J genes are TRBV7-2 and TRBJ1-2; D gene ambiguous. From germline, CDR1 is SGHTA and CDR2 FQGNSA. V was pared by 4 bases and J by 8 bases, with 8 bases between. The CDR3 is 11 amino acids. The CDR3 is CASSSTSGYTF. CDR3 DNA: TGTGCCAGCAGCTCTACTAGCGGCTACACCTTC.

V gene TRBV15 combines with J gene TRBJ1-6; TRBD1 matches at 8 bases. From germline, CDR1 is LNHNV and CDR2 YYDKDF (reference sequence). V lost 0 bases, J lost 9 bases, and 7 bases stayed unmatched. The CDR3 totals 16 residues. The CDR3 DNA is TGTGCCACCAGCAGAGATCTTTCAGGGGGCGGTTCACCCCTCCACTTT. It codes for CATSRDLSGGGSPLHF. The complete variable domain, with remaining parts taken from reference TRBV15 and TRBJ1-6, reads DAMVIQNPRYQVTQFGKPVTLSCSQTLNHNVMYWYQQKSSQAPKLLFHYYDKDFNNEADTPDNFQSRRPNTSFCFLDIRSPGLGDTAMYLCATSRDLSGGGSPLHFGNGTRLTVT.

The chain couples TRBV6-6 to TRBJ2-2, with TRBD1 matching over 7 bases. CDR1 is MNHNY and CDR2 is SVGAGI in the germline V gene (reference sequence). The trim removed 6 bases at V and 7 bases at J, leaving 14 bases unmatched. CDR3 length: 16 amino acids. The CDR3 coding sequence is TGTGCCAGCAGCCACCTACAGGGGACCTTAGGCGGGGAGCTGTTTTTT. It yields the protein CASSHLQGTLGGELFF.

The rearrangement joins TRBV5-6 to TRBJ2-7, with D tentatively TRBD1 or TRBD2 (5 bases each). The germline gives CDR1 SGHDT, CDR2 YYEEEE. The V gene lost 5 bases and the J gene lost 7 bases, with 13 bases spanning the gap. The length of the CDR3 is 12 residues. CDR3 sequence: CASSFVGAEQYF. CDR3 in DNA: TGTGCCAGCAGTTTCGTCGGGGCTGAGCAGTACTTC. Together with reference TRBV5-6 and TRBJ2-7, the CDR3 gives the full variable domain: DAGVTQSPTHLIKTRGQQVTLRCSPKSGHDTVSWYQQALGQGPQFIFQYYEEEERQRGNFPDRFSGHQFPNYSSELNVNALLLGDSALYLCASSFVGAEQYFGPGTRLTVT.

The genes are TRBV21-1 and TRBJ2-3. TRBV21-1 is annotated as a pseudogene. The CDR3 is made up of 18 amino acids. The chain's CDR3 is CASSKACRSHPSTDTQYF. CDR3 in DNA: TGTGCCAGCAGCAAAGCTTGCAGGAGCCACCCTAGCACAGATACGCAGTATTTT.

The V and J genes are TRBV7-9 and TRBJ1-5, with 7 bases matching TRBD1. Germline V gene data show CDR1 as SEHNR and CDR2 as FQNEAQ (reference sequence). V lost 4 bases to trimming and J lost 5 bases; unmatched junction nucleotides: 8. The CDR3 is 15 amino acids. CDR3 protein: CASSWDRDSDQPQHF. The DNA of the CDR3 is TGTGCCAGCAGCTGGGACCGGGACAGCGATCAGCCCCAGCATTTT.

This clone was detected only a few times. The chain employs TRBV5-4 and TRBJ2-2, with 11 bases lining up with TRBD1. Trimming at V came to 4 bases and at J to 7 bases, leaving 9 bases not matched to a gene. The CDR3 length is 16 residues. Germline values: CDR1 SGHNT, CDR2 YYREEE (reference sequence). CDR3 sequence: CASSQGQGVYSGELFF. Here the CDR3 DNA reads TGTGCCAGCAGCCAGGGACAGGGGGTCTACAGCGGGGAGCTGTTTTTT.